This passage covers 27 T cell receptor beta chains from one sample sequenced in a study of blood T cell repertoires in COVID-19. The table came from immunoSEQ multiplex PCR; TCRdb's copy has only in-frame clones and leaves some out. The table shows about 120,000 clones, with about four fifths occurring only once. Sequencing was done on a sample of peripheral blood. These TCRs come from a human donor in a cohort sampled during active COVID-19.

V usage is TRBV28 and J usage is TRBJ1-2; D is uncertain. V lost 4 bases, J lost 5 bases, and 11 bases lay in between. CDR3 size: 13 residues. The germline V gene has CDR1 MDHEN and CDR2 SYDVKM. Here the CDR3 DNA reads TGTGCCAGCAGTTCATCCTCCGGGTATGGCTACACCTTC. As protein: CASSSSSGYGYTF.

This clone occurred a few times. The chain recombines TRBV5-1 with TRBJ1-5, with D hard to call. CDR3 length equals 13 residues. CDR1 SGHRS and CDR2 YFSETQ come from the germline V gene. Trimming took off 2 bases at V and 7 bases at J, with 10 bases between the two ends. The CDR3 reads CASSLEGGQPQHF. CDR3 coding DNA: TGCGCCAGCAGCTTAGAGGGCGGGCAGCCCCAGCATTTT.

This chain connects TRBV5-8 to TRBJ1-2, with D possibly matching TRBD1 (6 bases). The V gene's germline CDR1 is SGHTS and CDR2 YDEGEE. V dropped 4 bases and J dropped 7 bases, with 17 bases sitting between them. This CDR3 is built from 14 residues. The CDR3 DNA is TGTGCCAGCAGCGTGCACGGGGGGCCTCTTGGCTACACCTTC. Translating gives CASSVHGGPLGYTF.

This clone showed up just a few times. V and J are TRBV4-1 and TRBJ1-2; D is uncertain. Germline CDR1 and CDR2: MGHRA and YSYEKL. Between the trimmed V and J ends, which lost 0 bases and 6 bases, there was a span of 5 bases. The CDR3 sequence is 12 residues long. Written as DNA, the CDR3 is TGCGCCAGCAGCCAAGATTCGGATGGCTACACCTTC. It is translated as CASSQDSDGYTF.

This clone was recorded once. The chain carries TRBV5-4 and TRBJ2-7; no reliable D call. This CDR3 region has 13 residues. The germline gives CDR1 SGHNT, CDR2 YYREEE (reference sequence). Between the trimmed V and J ends, which lost 4 bases and 5 bases, there was a span of 13 bases. CDR3 nucleotides: TGTGCCAGCAGCCGATCAGGATCCGACGAGCAGTACTTC. It encodes CASSRSGSDEQYF.

This clone was recorded once. The chain combines TRBV6-5 with TRBJ2-1; D possibly corresponds to TRBD2 (5 bases). V was clipped by 0 bases and J by 0 bases, with 9 bases between them. Germline V gene sequence: CDR1 MNHEY, CDR2 SVGAGI. CDR3 length: 16 residues. The CDR3 DNA is TGTGCCAGCAGTTACTCGGGCGGGTTCTCCTACAATGAGCAGTTCTTC. Its protein is CASSYSGGFSYNEQFF.

The rearrangement joins TRBV18 to TRBJ1-2, with a weak D call TRBD1 (5 bases). Trimming removed 3 bases from V and 9 bases from J, with 11 bases in between. Germline V CDR1 and CDR2: KGHSH, LQKENI. The CDR3 length is 12 residues. For the CDR3, the DNA is TGTGCCAGCTCACCGGACGGGGGTAGCTACACCTTC. Amino acids: CASSPDGGSYTF.

The V gene is TRBV27, the J gene TRBJ2-1; D gene unclear. From germline, CDR1 is MNHEY and CDR2 SMNVEV (reference sequence). Trimming removed 2 bases at V and 0 bases at J, with 5 bases between. The CDR3 totals 14 residues. In DNA, the CDR3 is TGTGCCAGCAGTTTAACAGCCTCCTACAATGAGCAGTTCTTC. It encodes CASSLTASYNEQFF.

This clone was picked up a small number of times. The chain links TRBV18 to TRBJ2-7, with 9 bases fitting TRBD1. CDR1 is KGHSH, CDR2 LQKENI, per germline. The V gene end was trimmed by 3 bases and the J gene end by 2 bases; junction bases not matched to a gene: 5. This CDR3 spans 15 amino acids. This CDR3 reads CASSPGTGRTYEQYF. CDR3 coding DNA: TGTGCCAGCTCACCGGGGACAGGGAGGACCTACGAGCAGTACTTC.

CDR3 protein: CAWGGQRNTGELFF. The CDR3 nucleotides read TGTGCCTGGGGGGGACAGCGGAACACCGGGGAGCTGTTTTTT. The chain carries TRBV30 and TRBJ2-2, with 7 bases matching TRBD1. Germline assignment: CDR1 GTSNPN and CDR2 SVGIG (reference sequence). V dropped 5 bases and J dropped 1; count of bases not matched to a gene: 4. This CDR3 spans 14 amino acids. Using reference TRBV30 and TRBJ2-2 for the parts outside the CDR3, the full variable domain is SQTIHQWPATLVQPVGSPLSLECTVEGTSNPNLYWYRQAAGRGLQLLFYSVGIGQISSEVPQNLSASRPQDRQFILSSKKLLLSDSGFYLCAWGGQRNTGELFFGEGSRLTVL.

This chain uses TRBV2 with TRBJ1-4, with 10 bases aligning to TRBD1. The CDR3 length is 14 residues. V dropped 6 bases and J dropped 4; count of bases not matched to a gene: 2. Looked up from germline, CDR1 is SNHLY and CDR2 is FYNNEI. Written as DNA, the CDR3 is TGTGCCAGCAGGGGGACAGGGGTTAATGAAAAACTGTTTTTT. It specifies CASRGTGVNEKLFF.

The chain recombines TRBV6-6 with TRBJ1-6; no clear D gene. The CDR3 runs 18 residues. Germline V gives CDR1 MNHNY, CDR2 SVGAGI (reference sequence). V was pared by 5 bases and J by 5 bases, with 22 bases between. CDR3 sequence reads: CASSPPSEGAGNNSPLHF. The CDR3 DNA reads TGTGCCAGCAGTCCACCCTCGGAGGGCGCGGGAAATAATTCACCCCTCCACTTT.

This chain joins TRBV6-5 and TRBJ2-7, with TRBD1 identical over 7 bases. Germline loops: CDR1 MNHEY, CDR2 SVGAGI. After removal of 0 bases from V and 0 bases from J, the junction contained 5 bases not matched to a gene. The CDR3 covers 16 residues. CDR3 nucleotides: TGTGCCAGCAGTTACTCCCGACAGGGTAGCTCCTACGAGCAGTACTTC. Its translation: CASSYSRQGSSYEQYF.

This clone showed up just once. V and J are TRBV5-1 and TRBJ1-1; TRBD1 matches at 8 bases. Germline-derived CDR1 and CDR2 are SGHRS and YFSETQ. CDR3 length equals 15 residues. V shed 4 bases and J 1 base; nucleotides not matched to a gene: 6. CDR3 residues: CASSGTGGQNTEAFF. CDR3 bases: TGCGCCAGCAGCGGCACAGGGGGGCAGAACACTGAAGCTTTCTTT.

This clone is medium-sized (0.01 to 0.1%) by share. This chain joins TRBV4-3 and TRBJ2-7; D remains unclear. This CDR3 has 15 amino acids. V gave up 0 bases and J gave up 2 bases, with 11 bases separating them. Germline V lookup: CDR1 LGHNA, CDR2 YSLEER. The CDR3 DNA reads as TGCGCCAGCAGCCAAGATACAGTATCTCCCTACGAGCAGTACTTC. Its translation: CASSQDTVSPYEQYF.

The genes are TRBV19 and TRBJ2-7; 7 bases are a match to TRBD1. The length of the CDR3 is 15 residues. V gave up 3 bases and J gave up 1 base; unmatched junction bases: 6. Germline loops: CDR1 LNHDA, CDR2 SQIVND (reference sequence). The CDR3 bases are TGTGCCAGTAGTATCAGGACAGGTGGTTCCTACGAGCAGTACTTC. It specifies CASSIRTGGSYEQYF.

V is TRBV2 and J is TRBJ1-4, with TRBD1 matching 8 bases. Germline CDR1 and CDR2: SNHLY and FYNNEI. V was clipped by 5 bases and J by 5 bases; unmatched bases: 4. This CDR3 spans 14 amino acids. The CDR3 loop is CASSYDRGNEKLFF. The CDR3 bases are TGTGCCAGCAGTTATGACAGGGGAAATGAAAAACTGTTTTTT.

The chain carries TRBV19 and TRBJ2-5, with D perhaps TRBD2 (5 bases). Germline assignment: CDR1 LNHDA and CDR2 SQIVND (reference sequence). V was pared by 6 bases and J by 5 bases, with 10 bases between. There are 12 residues in the CDR3. CDR3 amino acids: CASRDWMETQYF. The DNA of the CDR3 is TGTGCCAGTAGGGACTGGATGGAGACCCAGTACTTC. The full variable domain, completed using reference TRBV19 and TRBJ2-5, is DGGITQSPKYLFRKEGQNVTLSCEQNLNHDAMYWYRQDPGQGLRLIYYSQIVNDFQKGDIAEGYSVSREKKESFPLTVTSAQKNPTAFYLCASRDWMETQYFGPGTRLLVL.

This clone was picked up one time. V usage is TRBV18 and J usage is TRBJ2-3; TRBD2 might be the D (6 bases). The CDR3 runs to 15 residues. Germline CDR1 is KGHSH and CDR2 is LQKENI. The germline V and J ends were trimmed by 3 bases and 4 bases, with 14 bases remaining between them. Here the CDR3 DNA reads TGTGCCAGCTCACCCGGACTGGGAGGCGCAGATACGCAGTATTTT. Translating gives CASSPGLGGADTQYF.

The chain links TRBV18 to TRBJ2-1, with 12 bases lining up with TRBD2. Germline assignment: CDR1 KGHSH and CDR2 LQKENI. The CDR3 consists of 16 residues. With V trimmed by 6 bases and J by 2 bases, 5 bases remained unmatched. CDR3 in DNA: TGTGCCAGCTCTGTGACTAGCGGGAGTACCTACAATGAGCAGTTCTTC. It specifies CASSVTSGSTYNEQFF. Full variable domain (missing parts from reference TRBV18 and TRBJ2-1): NAGVMQNPRHLVRRRGQEARLRCSPMKGHSHVYWYRQLPEEGLKFMVYLQKENIIDESGMPKERFSAEFPKEGPSILRIQQVVRGDSAAYFCASSVTSGSTYNEQFFGPGTRLTVL.

The chain carries TRBV6-5 and TRBJ1-1; 9 bases map to TRBD1. The germline V gene has CDR1 MNHEY and CDR2 SVGAGI. The length of the CDR3 is 15 residues. V trimming: 5 bases; J trimming: 7 bases; junction bases outside the gene matches: 11. The CDR3 DNA is TGTGCCAGCAGTCGAACCGGGACAGGGTATAGTGAAGCTTTCTTT. Encoded protein: CASSRTGTGYSEAFF.

The chain carries TRBV20-1 and TRBJ1-6; 8 bases are a match to TRBD1. Trimming cost V 3 bases and J 17 bases; bases outside gene matches: 15. CDR1 and CDR2 from the germline V gene are DFQATT and SNEGSKA (reference sequence). This CDR3 is built from 14 residues. The CDR3 sequence is CSASLGQGTFGVHF. The CDR3, as DNA: TGCAGTGCTAGTTTAGGACAGGGAACCTTTGGGGTCCACTTT.

This chain joins TRBV3-1 (or the pseudogene TRBV3-2) and TRBJ2-6; no firm D call. In germline, CDR1 is LGHDT, CDR2 YNNKEL (reference sequence). The CDR3 runs to 17 residues. V lost 2 bases, J lost 0 bases, and 11 bases lay in between. The CDR3 loop is CASSQSYGYSGANVLTF. CDR3 DNA: TGTGCCAGCAGCCAATCCTACGGTTACTCTGGGGCCAACGTCCTGACTTTC.

In the case of this clone: Its ends do not fully match the called genes, so a read error is possible. The chain links TRBV9 to TRBJ1-2; TRBD1 matches at 9 bases. The CDR3 loop spans 14 amino acids. Germline V gene data show CDR1 as SGDLS and CDR2 as YYNGEE. The CDR3, as DNA: TGTGCCAGCAGCGCCACAGGGGGCTCTCCCCCTTTCGCCTTC. It codes for CASSATGGSPPFAF.

V and J are TRBV10-3 and TRBJ1-1; 7 bases line up with TRBD1. There are 13 residues in the CDR3. The V gene's germline CDR1 is ENHRY and CDR2 SYGVKD. The V segment lost 10 bases and the J segment 1 base; nucleotides outside the gene matches: 6. The CDR3 protein is CATTGQTNTEAFF. CDR3 in DNA: TGTGCCACGACGGGACAGACGAACACTGAAGCTTTCTTT.

V and J are TRBV28 and TRBJ2-4; the D is unclear. V gave up 5 bases and J gave up 4 bases, with 3 bases separating them. Per germline, CDR1 MDHEN and CDR2 SYDVKM. This CDR3 comprises 11 residues. CDR3 sequence reads: CASSVKNIQYF. The CDR3 DNA reads TGTGCCAGCAGTGTAAAAAACATTCAGTACTTC.

V gene TRBV19 combines with J gene TRBJ2-7; TRBD2 matches 10 bases. The germline V gene has CDR1 LNHDA and CDR2 SQIVND (reference sequence). CDR3 length equals 16 residues. V trimming: 2 bases; J trimming: 0 bases; junction bases outside the gene matches: 4. In DNA, the CDR3 is TGTGCCAGTAGTATAATCGGACTAGCGGCCTCCTACGAGCAGTACTTC. Protein product: CASSIIGLAASYEQYF.